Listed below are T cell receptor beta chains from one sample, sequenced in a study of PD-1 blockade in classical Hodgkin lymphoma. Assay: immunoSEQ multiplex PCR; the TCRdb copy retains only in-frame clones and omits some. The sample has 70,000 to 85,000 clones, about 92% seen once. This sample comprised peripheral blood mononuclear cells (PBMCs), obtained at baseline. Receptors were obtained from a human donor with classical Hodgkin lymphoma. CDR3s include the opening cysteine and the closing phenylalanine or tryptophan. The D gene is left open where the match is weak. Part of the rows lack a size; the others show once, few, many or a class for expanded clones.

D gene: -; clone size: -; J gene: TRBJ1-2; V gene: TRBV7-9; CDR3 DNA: TGTGCCAGCAATGGCCAGGCGGGAAATGGCTACACCTTC; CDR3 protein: CASNGQAGNGYTF
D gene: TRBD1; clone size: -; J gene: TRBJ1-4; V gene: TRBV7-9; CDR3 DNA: TGTGCCAGCAGCTTGTCGTCTGGGACTCAGGGGGGTGAAAAACTGTTTTTT; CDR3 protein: CASSLSSGTQGGEKLFF
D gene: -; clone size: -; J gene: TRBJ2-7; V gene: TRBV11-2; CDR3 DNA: TGTGCCAGCAGCTTACCGGGGCCCACCTACGAGCAGTACTTC; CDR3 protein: CASSLPGPTYEQYF
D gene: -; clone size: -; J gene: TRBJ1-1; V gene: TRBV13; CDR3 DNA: TGTGCCAGCAGCCCAGGGTACGGGGGGGGAACTGAAGCTTTCTTT; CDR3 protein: CASSPGYGGGTEAFF
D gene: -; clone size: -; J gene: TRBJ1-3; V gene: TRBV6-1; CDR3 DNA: TGTGCCAGCAGAGAGGGGACGGGAAACACCATATATTTT; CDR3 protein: CASREGTGNTIYF
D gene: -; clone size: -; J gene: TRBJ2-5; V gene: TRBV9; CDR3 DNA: TGTGCCAGCAGCGTAGGTCAAGGGGGGACCCAGTACTTC; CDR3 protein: CASSVGQGGTQYF
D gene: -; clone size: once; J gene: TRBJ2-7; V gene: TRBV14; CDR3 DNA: TGTGCCAGCAGCCTAACCGGAAAGGGGTCCTACGAGCAGTACTTC; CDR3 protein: CASSLTGKGSYEQYF
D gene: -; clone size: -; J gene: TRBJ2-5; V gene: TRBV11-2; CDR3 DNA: TGTGCCAGCAGCGAGGACCCGACGAGGACCCAGTACTTC; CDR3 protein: CASSEDPTRTQYF
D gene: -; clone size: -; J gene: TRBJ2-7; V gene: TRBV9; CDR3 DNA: TGTGCCAGCAGCGTAGGGGCCCCTAGCGCAGGATACGAGCAGTACTTC; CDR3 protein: CASSVGAPSAGYEQYF
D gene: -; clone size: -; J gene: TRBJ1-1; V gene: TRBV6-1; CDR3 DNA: TGTGCCAGTCAGAGGGCAGGAGAGAACACTGAAGCTTTCTTT; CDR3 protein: CASQRAGENTEAFF
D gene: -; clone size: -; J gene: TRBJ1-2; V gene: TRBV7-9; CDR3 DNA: TGTGCCAGCAGCTTATCCCCCTATGGCTACACCTTC; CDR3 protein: CASSLSPYGYTF
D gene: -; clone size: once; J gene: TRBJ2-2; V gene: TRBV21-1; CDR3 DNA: TGTGCCAGCAGCAGTCCGGGGTCCGGGGAGCTGTTTTTT; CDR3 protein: CASSSPGSGELFF
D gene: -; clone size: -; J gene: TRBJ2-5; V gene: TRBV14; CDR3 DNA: TGTGCCAGCACACCTACGACGGGCTGGGCTCGGGAGACCCAGTACTTC; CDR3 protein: CASTPTTGWARETQYF
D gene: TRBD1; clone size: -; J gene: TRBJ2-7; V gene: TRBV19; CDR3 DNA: TGTGCCAGTAGTAGGGGGACAGACCCCTACGAGCAGTACTTC; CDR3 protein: CASSRGTDPYEQYF
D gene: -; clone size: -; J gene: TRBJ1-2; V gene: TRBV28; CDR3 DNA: TGTGCCAGCAGTTTCCAACCCCAGGGAACGGGCTATGGCTACACCTTC; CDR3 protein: CASSFQPQGTGYGYTF
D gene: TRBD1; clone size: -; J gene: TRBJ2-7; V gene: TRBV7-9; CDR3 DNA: TGTGCCAGCAGCCGGGACAGCAACTACGAGCAGTACTTC; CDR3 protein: CASSRDSNYEQYF
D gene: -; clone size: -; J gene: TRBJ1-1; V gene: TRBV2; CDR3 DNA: TGTGCCAGCGTAGTAGTATTTGAAGCTTTCTTT; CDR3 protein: CASVVVFEAFF
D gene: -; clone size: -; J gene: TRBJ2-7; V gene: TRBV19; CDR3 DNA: TGTGCCAGTAGTTTCGGACCCCGGCCCAGCTCCTACGAGCAGTACTTC; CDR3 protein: CASSFGPRPSSYEQYF
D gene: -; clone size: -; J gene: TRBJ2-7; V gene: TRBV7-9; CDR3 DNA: TGTGCCAGCAGCTTAGTTGGTGACAGGCCCTACGAGCAGTACTTC; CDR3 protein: CASSLVGDRPYEQYF
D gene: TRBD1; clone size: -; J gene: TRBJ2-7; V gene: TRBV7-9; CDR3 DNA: TGTGCCAGCAGCCCTTTCGGACAGGAGGCCTACGAGCAGTACTTC; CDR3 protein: CASSPFGQEAYEQYF
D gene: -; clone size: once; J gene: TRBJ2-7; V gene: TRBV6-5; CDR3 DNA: TGTGCCAGCAGTTGGGCGGCCCCCTACGAGCAGTACTTC; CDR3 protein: CASSWAAPYEQYF
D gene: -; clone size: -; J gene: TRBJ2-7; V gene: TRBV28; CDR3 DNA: TGTGCCAGCAGTTTACGCTTGGGGGGCGAAGCAATCTCCTACGAGCAGTACTTC; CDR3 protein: CASSLRLGGEAISYEQYF
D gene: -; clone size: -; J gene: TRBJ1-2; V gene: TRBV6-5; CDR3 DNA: TGTGCCAGCAGTTACGGGAAAGGGGGCTATGGCTACACCTTC; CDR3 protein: CASSYGKGGYGYTF
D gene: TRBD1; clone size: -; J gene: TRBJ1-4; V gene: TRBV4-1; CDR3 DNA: TGCGCCAGCAGCCAGGCTACAGGGGTAGCTAATGAAAAACTGTTTTTT; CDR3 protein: CASSQATGVANEKLFF
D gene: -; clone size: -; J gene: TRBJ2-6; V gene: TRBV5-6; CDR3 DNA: TGTGCCAGCAGCTTGATGGGAAATGGGGCCAACGTCCTGACTTTC; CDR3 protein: CASSLMGNGANVLTF
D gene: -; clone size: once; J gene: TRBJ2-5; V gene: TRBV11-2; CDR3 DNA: TGTGCCAGCAGCTTAGTTGGGGGGGCCCAAGAGACCCAGTACTTC; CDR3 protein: CASSLVGGAQETQYF
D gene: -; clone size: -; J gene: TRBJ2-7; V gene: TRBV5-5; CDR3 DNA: TGTGCCAGCAGTCTCCAGGGCCACTACGAGCAGTACTTC; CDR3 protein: CASSLQGHYEQYF
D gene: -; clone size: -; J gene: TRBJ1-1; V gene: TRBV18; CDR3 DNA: TGTGCCAGCTCACCCCCAGCCATGCACGTTTTGAACACTGAAGCTTTCTTT; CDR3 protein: CASSPPAMHVLNTEAFF
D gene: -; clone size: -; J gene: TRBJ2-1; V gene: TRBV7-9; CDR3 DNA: TGTGCCAGCAGCTTACTCCCCGGTAGTGAGCAGTTCTTC; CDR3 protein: CASSLLPGSEQFF
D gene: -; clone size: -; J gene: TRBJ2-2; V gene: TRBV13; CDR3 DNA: TGTGCCAGCAGGGTAGCTGGGGGGGCCGTCCCCGGGGAGCTGTTTTTT; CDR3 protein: CASRVAGGAVPGELFF
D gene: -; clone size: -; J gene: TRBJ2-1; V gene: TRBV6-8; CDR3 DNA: TGTGCCAGCAGTCGGGACAAAAATGAGCAGTTCTTC; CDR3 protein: CASSRDKNEQFF
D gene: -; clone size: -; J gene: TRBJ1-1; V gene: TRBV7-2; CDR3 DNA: TGTGCCAGCAGGGGCGCCGGGGCTGAAGCTTTCTTT; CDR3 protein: CASRGAGAEAFF
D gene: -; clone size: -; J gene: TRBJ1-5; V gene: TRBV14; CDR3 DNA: TGTGCCAGCATCATCACTGGGGGGGGCTGTGATAGCAATCAGCCCCAGCATTTT; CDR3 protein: CASIITGGGCDSNQPQHF
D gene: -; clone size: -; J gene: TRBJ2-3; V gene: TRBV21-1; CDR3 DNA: TGTGCCAGCAGCCCCTGCGGGGGGAATACGCAGTATTTT; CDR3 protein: CASSPCGGNTQYF
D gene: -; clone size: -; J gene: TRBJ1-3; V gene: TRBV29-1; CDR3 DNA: TGCAGCGCAGATGAGGGTGTGAGCACTGGAAACACCATATATTTT; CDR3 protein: CSADEGVSTGNTIYF
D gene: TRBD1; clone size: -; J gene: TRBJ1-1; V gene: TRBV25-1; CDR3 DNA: TGTGCCAGCGGGAAAGGACAGGGCACTGTAGCTTTCTTT; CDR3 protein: CASGKGQGTVAFF
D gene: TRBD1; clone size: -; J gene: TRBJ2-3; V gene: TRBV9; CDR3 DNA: TGTGCCAGCAGCCTCGACAGGGGGCGGGCAGATACGCAGTATTTT; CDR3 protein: CASSLDRGRADTQYF
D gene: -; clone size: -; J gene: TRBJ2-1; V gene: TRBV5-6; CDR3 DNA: TGTGCCAGCAGCTCCCTCAACAATGAGCAGTTCTTC; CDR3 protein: CASSSLNNEQFF
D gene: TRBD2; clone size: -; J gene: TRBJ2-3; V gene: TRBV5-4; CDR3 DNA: TGTGCCAGCCGTAGCGGGGGGGCGACAGATACGCAGTATTTT; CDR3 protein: CASRSGGATDTQYF